This T cell receptor beta chain came from a study of regulatory T cells in long-lasting Graves disease. Findings and limits, study-wide: A greater number of public clonotypes (approximately 2,500) was shared by persistent patients than by new patients (approximately 910).

Time point meaning: persistent/refractory GD, antithyroid drugs over 5 years with positive TRAb. The TCR library was made from RNA that had been extracted from PBMCs in TRIzol. Comments on this clonotype: Its antigen is not identified.

CDR1 and CDR2 (germline): SQVTM, ANQGSEA. CDR3 length equals 13 residues. With 5 bases removed from V and 4 bases from J, the gap between germline ends came to 14 bases. CDR3 regions were amplified by Arm-PCR using iRepertoire HTBI primers to build TCR beta libraries. TCRdb used MiXCR to reprocess the multiplex PCR reads, holding one entry per CDR3 protein. This sample has hundreds of thousands of distinct CDR3 sequences, with 20% to 25% found just once. The sequenced sample was peripheral blood mononuclear cells (PBMCs), obtained when the disease was refractory, from a patient treated with antithyroid drugs. This TCR came from a female donor with Graves disease. This chain joins TRBV29-1 and TRBJ2-5, with unresolved D. CDR3 nucleotide sequence: TGCAGCGTTCCTTGGGTAGGGCGAGAGACCCAGTACTTC. Translation gives CSVPWVGRETQYF.